One sample yielded the 15 T cell receptor beta chains listed below, sequenced in a study of beta chain features in type 1 diabetes. What was sequenced were expressed TCRB transcripts, since all of the isolated RNA had been reverse transcribed. Produced via immunoSEQ multiplex PCR; TCRdb's table is partial and in-frame only. The sample carries 350,000 to 400,000 clones, roughly 16% recorded once. The specimen was naive CD4+ T cells from blood. The source is a woman between 18 and 29 years old in good health.

Only a few counts were recorded for this clone. The V and J genes are TRBV19 and TRBJ1-5; D call uncertain. Trimming took off 3 bases at V and 10 bases at J, with 13 bases between the two ends. The length of the CDR3 is 13 residues. Germline CDR1 is LNHDA and CDR2 is SQIVND (reference sequence). The CDR3 nucleotides are TGTGCCAGTAGTATTCCTCGACACCAACCCCAGCATTTT. This translates into CASSIPRHQPQHF.

This clone occurred once. This rearrangement joins TRBV5-1 to TRBJ2-1, with 8 bases aligning to TRBD2. This CDR3 comprises 15 residues. CDR1 SGHRS and CDR2 YFSETQ come from the germline V gene. Trimming at V came to 6 bases and at J to 2 bases, leaving 7 bases not matched to a gene. CDR3 region: CASTRAGVTYNEQFF. The CDR3 DNA sequence: TGCGCCAGCACCCGAGCGGGAGTGACCTACAATGAGCAGTTCTTC.

The rearrangement joins TRBV5-1 to TRBJ1-3; D gene unclear. The ends were cut back, 3 bases at V and 2 bases at J, with 9 bases in the middle. The V gene's germline CDR1 is SGHRS and CDR2 YFSETQ. The CDR3 runs 14 residues. CDR3 nucleotides: TGCGCCAGCAGCTCCGCAGGCGCTGGAAACACCATATATTTT. This encodes CASSSAGAGNTIYF.

The genes are TRBV5-1 and TRBJ2-6; a weak D match, TRBD2 (6 bases). Trimming removed 8 bases at V and 1 base at J, with 10 bases between. The germline gives CDR1 SGHRS, CDR2 YFSETQ. The CDR3 has 14 residues. The CDR3 coding sequence is TGCGCCAGTAGGGAGGCTTCTGGGGCCAACGTCCTGACTTTC. Translating gives CASREASGANVLTF. Variable domain in full (rest from reference TRBV5-1 and TRBJ2-6): KAGVTQTPRYLIKTRGQQVTLSCSPISGHRSVSWYQQTPGQGLQFLFEYFSETQRNKGNFPGRFSGRQFSNSRSEMNVSTLELGDSALYLCASREASGANVLTFGAGSRLTVL.

This clone was seen more than once but under ten times. This rearrangement joins TRBV7-2 to TRBJ2-7, with D maybe TRBD1 (6 bases). V was clipped by 5 bases and J by 3 bases, with 20 bases between them. This CDR3 spans 16 amino acids. Germline V gene data show CDR1 as SGHTA and CDR2 as FQGNSA. This CDR3 is CASSPTPSGALYEQYF. Here the CDR3 DNA reads TGTGCCAGCAGCCCTACCCCCTCAGGGGCGCTCTACGAGCAGTACTTC.

The chain recombines TRBV30 with TRBJ2-7; TRBD2 agrees at 10 bases. Germline V gene data show CDR1 as GTSNPN and CDR2 as SVGIG (reference sequence). This CDR3 has 14 amino acids. The J segment lost 2 bases and the V segment lost 2 bases, leaving 3 bases of the junction unmatched. CDR3 amino acids: CAWSRTSGTYEQYF. The CDR3 nucleotides are TGTGCCTGGAGTCGGACTAGCGGAACCTACGAGCAGTACTTC.

The V gene is TRBV29-1, the J gene TRBJ1-2; D gene ambiguous. The V gene lost 4 bases and the J gene lost 6 bases, with 15 bases spanning the gap. CDR1 and CDR2 (germline): SQVTM, ANQGSEA. The CDR3 is 13 amino acids. The CDR3 DNA is TGCAGCGTTGGGCCCTCGGGGAGCAATGGCTACACCTTC. Translated, it gives CSVGPSGSNGYTF.

The chain links TRBV30 to TRBJ1-1; the D gene is possibly TRBD1 (5 bases). Trimming took off 3 bases at V and 8 bases at J, with 13 bases between the two ends. Germline CDR1 GTSNPN, CDR2 SVGIG (reference sequence). The CDR3 consists of 12 residues. The CDR3: CAWSNAGGEAFF. CDR3 sequence (DNA): TGTGCCTGGAGCAACGCGGGGGGAGAAGCTTTCTTT.

This clone occurred a few times. The CDR3 is CATSNQTVIGNTIYF. CDR3 sequence (DNA): TGTGCCACCAGCAACCAGACAGTAATTGGAAACACCATATATTTT. J is TRBJ1-3 and V is TRBV15; TRBD1 might be the D (5 bases). Germline assignment: CDR1 LNHNV and CDR2 YYDKDF (reference sequence). The CDR3 totals 15 residues. Trimming removed 4 bases at V and 3 bases at J, with 13 bases between. Together with reference TRBV15 and TRBJ1-3, the CDR3 gives the full variable domain: DAMVIQNPRYQVTQFGKPVTLSCSQTLNHNVMYWYQQKSSQAPKLLFHYYDKDFNNEADTPDNFQSRRPNTSFCFLDIRSPGLGDTAMYLCATSNQTVIGNTIYFGEGSWLTVV.

The chain carries TRBV5-1 and TRBJ2-1, with 9 positions matching TRBD2. The germline CDR1 and CDR2 sequences are SGHRS and YFSETQ. There are 16 residues in the CDR3. J lost 5 bases, V lost 4 bases, and 10 bases had no gene match. The CDR3: CASSIPRLADNNEQFF. CDR3 in DNA: TGCGCCAGCAGCATCCCCCGACTAGCGGATAACAATGAGCAGTTCTTC.

This chain joins TRBV28 and TRBJ2-7; 7 nucleotides align to TRBD1. This CDR3 has 15 amino acids. Per the germline V gene, CDR1 is MDHEN and CDR2 is SYDVKM. Trimming took 6 bases from V and 2 from J; bases not matched to a gene: 10. The CDR3 spells CASRPGTAFPYEQYF. The DNA for the CDR3 is TGTGCCAGCAGGCCCGGGACAGCCTTCCCCTACGAGCAGTACTTC.

This clone was recorded a few times. V gene TRBV4-1 combines with J gene TRBJ2-2, with 10 bases lining up with TRBD2. The junction had 13 bases not matched to a gene; V was cut back by 3 bases and J by 6 bases. The CDR3 loop spans 18 amino acids. In germline, CDR1 is MGHRA, CDR2 YSYEKL. The CDR3 nucleotides read TGCGCCAGCAGCCATCCCCCACCTAGCGGGAGTGCCGCCGGGGAGCTGTTTTTT. This gives the protein CASSHPPPSGSAAGELFF.

In its sample, this clone was seen a few times. The V gene is TRBV30, the J gene TRBJ1-5; D perhaps matches TRBD1 (5 bases). This CDR3 comprises 13 residues. V was pared by 3 bases and J by 4 bases, with 10 bases between. CDR1 and CDR2 (germline): GTSNPN, SVGIG (reference sequence). CDR3 bases: TGTGCCTGGAGGGCGGCAGGGAATCAGCCCCAGCATTTT. This gives the protein CAWRAAGNQPQHF.

In this sample, this clone turned up a few times. The rearrangement uses TRBV28 and TRBJ2-3; D perhaps matches TRBD1 (6 bases). The CDR3 covers 14 residues. Germline-derived CDR1 and CDR2 are MDHEN and SYDVKM. V lost 6 bases and J 5 bases, leaving 15 bases between the germline ends. CDR3 DNA sequence: TGTGCCAGCAGCCAGGGGCGAGGAGGAGATACGCAGTATTTT. It translates to CASSQGRGGDTQYF.

A few counts support this clone. The chain employs TRBV15 and TRBJ2-1, with a possible D match to TRBD2 (7 bases). CDR3 length: 17 residues. CDR1 and CDR2 from the germline V gene are LNHNV and YYDKDF (reference sequence). The V end was cut by 5 bases, the J end by 5 bases, with 22 bases between. CDR3 amino acids: CATSGWGRRGRDNEQFF. In nucleotides, the CDR3 is TGTGCCACCAGCGGCTGGGGGCGGCGGGGGCGCGACAATGAGCAGTTCTTC.